This TCR beta chain originates from a study of technical replicates of blood from a handful of donors. V lost 3 bases and J 1 base, leaving 10 bases between the germline ends. CDR3 length: 14 amino acids. Germline V gene sequence: CDR1 LNHDA, CDR2 SQIVND (reference sequence). The assay was immunoSEQ multiplex PCR, and TCRdb's table has in-frame clones only and misses some. The sample has tens of thousands of clones, approximately 91% seen once. The sequence derives from a human donor in good health. The specimen sequenced was T cells isolated from PBMCs. This chain connects TRBV19 to TRBJ2-7; a weak D match, TRBD2 (6 bases). CDR3 protein: CASSMGGLSYEQYF. The DNA for the CDR3 is TGTGCCAGTAGTATGGGAGGCCTATCCTACGAGCAGTACTTC.